The next 18 T cell receptor beta chains were all read from a single sample in a study of blood T cell repertoires in COVID-19 (dated by TCRdb to 2018 to 2020). The library was produced with the immunoSEQ multiplex PCR assay. TCRdb limited this immuneACCESS table to in-frame rearrangements with V and J called. A share of clones is missing; checked studies link under half to unresolved V genes, and the rest is unexplained. The sample table contains 250,000 or so clones; only one count was recorded for roughly 91% of them. The ten largest make up 0.99% of the sample. Sequencing was carried out using peripheral blood. These receptors came from a woman in her forties who had recovered from COVID-19.

The chain has TRBV19 and TRBJ2-3; no clear D gene. Trimming took off 3 bases at V and 4 bases at J, with 5 bases between the two ends. From germline, CDR1 is LNHDA and CDR2 SQIVND (reference sequence). CDR3 length equals 12 residues. CDR3 nucleotides: TGTGCCAGTAGTATTTCGTCAGATACGCAGTATTTT. Encoded protein: CASSISSDTQYF.

This sequence joins TRBV29-1 and TRBJ2-1, with a weak D call TRBD2 (5 bases). V lost 7 bases and J 9 bases, leaving 19 bases between the germline ends. CDR3 length: 13 amino acids. The germline V gene encodes CDR1 SQVTM and CDR2 ANQGSEA. CDR3 bases: TGCAGCGCCGTAGCGCCCTCAAAGGGTGAGCAGTTCTTC. Encoded protein: CSAVAPSKGEQFF.

Worth noting for this clone: Other nucleotide sequences from this sample produce the same CDR3. This rearrangement joins TRBV30 to TRBJ2-7; D perhaps matches TRBD2 (6 bases). The germline CDR1 and CDR2 sequences are GTSNPN and SVGIG (reference sequence). V shed 0 bases and J shed 4 bases, with 13 bases lying between them. This CDR3 has 14 amino acids. The CDR3 spells CAWSVGGTGYEQYF. DNA of the CDR3: TGTGCCTGGAGTGTCGGCGGGACGGGATACGAGCAGTACTTC. Full variable domain (missing parts from reference TRBV30 and TRBJ2-7): SQTIHQWPATLVQPVGSPLSLECTVEGTSNPNLYWYRQAAGRGLQLLFYSVGIGQISSEVPQNLSASRPQDRQFILSSKKLLLSDSGFYLCAWSVGGTGYEQYFGPGTRLTVT.

The chain carries TRBV29-1 and TRBJ1-2, with 8 nucleotides matching TRBD1. The V gene's germline CDR1 is SQVTM and CDR2 ANQGSEA. The J segment lost 5 bases and the V segment lost 4 bases, leaving 9 bases of the junction unmatched. The CDR3 length is 14 residues. The CDR3 here is CSVVVQGAGYGYTF. The CDR3 nucleotides read TGCAGCGTTGTGGTGCAGGGGGCGGGTTATGGCTACACCTTC.

The chain employs TRBV19 and TRBJ2-7; 7 bases are a match to TRBD1. CDR3 length: 14 amino acids. Trimming cost V 8 bases and J 2 bases; bases outside gene matches: 9. Looked up from germline, CDR1 is LNHDA and CDR2 is SQIVND (reference sequence). CDR3 loop: CASPRDRITYEQYV. The CDR3 DNA reads as TGTGCCAGTCCCCGGGACAGAATCACCTACGAGCAGTACGTC.

This clone appeared a single time. The chain joins TRBV21-1 to TRBJ2-1; the table's D call TRBD2 went unverified against the DNA. TRBV21-1 is described as a pseudogene. The CDR3 consists of 16 residues. CDR3 sequence reads: CASSPQKGLAGDKPFF. DNA of the CDR3: TGTGCCAGCAGCCCCCAGAAGGGACTAGCGGGAGACAAGCCGTTCTTC.

The chain links TRBV18 to TRBJ2-3, with a tentative D call TRBD2 (6 bases). The V gene lost 1 base and the J gene lost 2 bases, with 19 bases spanning the gap. Looked up from germline, CDR1 is KGHSH and CDR2 is LQKENI. The CDR3 runs to 18 residues. The CDR3: CASSPRSRTNRNTDTQYF. As DNA, the CDR3 is TGTGCCAGCTCACCACGCAGCCGGACTAATCGGAACACAGATACGCAGTATTTT.

J is TRBJ1-1 and V is TRBV7-6, with TRBD1 identical over 10 bases. The trim removed 5 bases at V and 3 bases at J, leaving 9 bases unmatched. This CDR3 spans 16 amino acids. From germline, CDR1 is SGHVS and CDR2 FNYEAQ. The CDR3 nucleotides are TGTGCCAGCAGCGAAGGACAGGGGGTAGGGGACACTGAAGCTTTCTTT. Its translation: CASSEGQGVGDTEAFF.

This chain joins TRBV19 and TRBJ1-2, with D possibly matching TRBD1 (6 bases). The CDR3 is 14 amino acids. CDR1 and CDR2 from the germline V gene are LNHDA and SQIVND (reference sequence). Deletions cut 6 bases from V and 0 bases from J, with 11 bases between. The CDR3 protein is CASSKGEANYGYTF. CDR3 DNA sequence: TGTGCCAGTAGCAAGGGGGAAGCTAACTATGGCTACACCTTC.

The rearrangement joins TRBV6-2 or TRBV6-3 to TRBJ2-1; 8 nucleotides line up with TRBD1. The CDR3 sequence is 19 residues long. Unmatched junction bases numbered 20, after V lost 2 bases and J lost 8 bases. CDR1 is MNHEY and CDR2 is SVGEGT in the germline V gene. The CDR3 loop is CASSYPREPRDRPADEQFF. CDR3 nucleotide sequence: TGTGCCAGCAGTTACCCCAGAGAACCACGGGACAGGCCCGCCGATGAGCAGTTCTTC.

CDR3 DNA sequence: TGTGCCAGCAGCTTAGGGACTAGCGGGAGACCCTACAATGAGCAGTTCTTC. This translates into CASSLGTSGRPYNEQFF. The chain has TRBV7-9 and TRBJ2-1; 13 bases align to TRBD2. The CDR3 is 17 residues long. The V and J ends lost 1 base and 2 bases, in that order; junction bases with no gene match: 2. In germline, CDR1 is SEHNR, CDR2 FQNEAQ (reference sequence).

The J gene is TRBJ1-3, the V gene TRBV18, with TRBD1 matching 9 bases. CDR1 and CDR2 from the germline V gene are KGHSH and LQKENI. This CDR3 region has 15 residues. Germline trimming cut 0 bases from V and 4 bases from J; bases unmatched to any gene: 1. CDR3 in DNA: TGTGCCAGCTCACCACCCGGACAGGGGGGAAACACCATATATTTT. Its translation is CASSPPGQGGNTIYF.

The V gene is TRBV12-3 or TRBV12-4, the J gene TRBJ2-6; D not certain. Trimming left V 6 bases short and J 4 bases short, with 4 bases between. The CDR3 runs 12 residues. The CDR3 DNA reads TGTGCCAGCAGCCGGGGGGCCAACGTCCTGACTTTC. Translated: CASSRGANVLTF.

The chain combines TRBV4-3 with TRBJ2-7; possible D gene TRBD2, 5 bases. Germline V gene lookup returns CDR1 LGHNA and CDR2 YSLEER. V was shortened by 1 base and J by 2 bases, with 12 bases between the two germline ends. The length of the CDR3 is 15 residues. The CDR3 sequence is CASSQVGPGTYEQYF. The CDR3 DNA is TGCGCCAGCAGCCAAGTAGGTCCGGGGACCTACGAGCAGTACTTC.

The V and J genes are TRBV5-8 and TRBJ1-1; the D gene is possibly TRBD1 (5 bases). Trimming pared 0 bases from V and 4 bases from J, leaving 13 bases between. This CDR3 region has 15 residues. Germline loops: CDR1 SGHTS, CDR2 YDEGEE. Written as DNA, the CDR3 is TGTGCCAGCAGCTTGGGGGTCCGGGGGTCCACTGAAGCTTTCTTT. This codes for CASSLGVRGSTEAFF.

The V gene is TRBV7-3, the J gene TRBJ2-7; 7 bases match TRBD1. Germline CDR1 is SGHTA and CDR2 is FQGTGA. CDR3 length: 16 residues. With 5 bases clipped from V and 4 bases from J, the junction kept 14 bases outside the gene matches. CDR3: CASSPRGPQAVYEQYF. For the CDR3, the DNA is TGTGCCAGCAGCCCAAGGGGGCCCCAAGCCGTTTACGAGCAGTACTTC.

The chain uses TRBV7-9 and TRBJ2-5, with 12 bases aligning to TRBD1. V gave up 8 bases and J gave up 5 bases; unmatched junction bases: 9. The CDR3 extends over 15 amino acids. Per germline, CDR1 SEHNR and CDR2 FQNEAQ (reference sequence). CDR3 protein: CASGGGQGAWETQYF. Written as DNA, the CDR3 is TGTGCCAGCGGAGGGGGACAGGGGGCTTGGGAGACCCAGTACTTC.

J is TRBJ2-5 and V is TRBV9, with a possible D match to TRBD2 (5 bases). Germline V gene lookup returns CDR1 SGDLS and CDR2 YYNGEE. The CDR3 is made up of 15 amino acids. V was trimmed by 0 bases and J by 0 bases, leaving 9 bases between them. The CDR3 protein is CASSVGPGDQETQYF. The CDR3 DNA follows: TGTGCCAGCAGCGTAGGTCCCGGGGACCAAGAGACCCAGTACTTC.